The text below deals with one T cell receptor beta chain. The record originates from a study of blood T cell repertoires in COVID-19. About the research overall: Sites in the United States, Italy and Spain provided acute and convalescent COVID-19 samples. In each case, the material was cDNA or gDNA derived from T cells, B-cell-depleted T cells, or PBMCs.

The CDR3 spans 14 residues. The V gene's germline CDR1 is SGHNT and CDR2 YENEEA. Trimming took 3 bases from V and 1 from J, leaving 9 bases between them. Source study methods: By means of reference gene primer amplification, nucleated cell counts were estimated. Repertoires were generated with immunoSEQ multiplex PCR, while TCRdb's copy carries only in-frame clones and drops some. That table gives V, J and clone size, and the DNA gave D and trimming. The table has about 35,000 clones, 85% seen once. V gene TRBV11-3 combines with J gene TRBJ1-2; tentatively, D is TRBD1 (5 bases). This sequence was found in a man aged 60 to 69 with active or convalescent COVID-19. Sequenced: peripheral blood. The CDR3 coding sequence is TGTGCCAGCAGCTTGGGCAGGGATAACTATGGCTACACCTTC. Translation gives CASSLGRDNYGYTF.